This TCR beta chain comes out of a study of blood T cells in healthy people across ages (dated by TCRdb to between 2014 and 2017). Regarding the research as a whole: In model experiments, roughly one uniquely barcoded TCR beta cDNA molecule per two T cells was captured by template switching. Using deep sequencing normalized with unique cDNA molecular identifiers, the study measured how TCR beta repertoire diversity changes with age. Four age groups were formed from the donors: young (average around 15 years), middle-aged (around 37), aged (62) and long-lived (roughly 81). Using the same blood draw, the study looked at two additional independent replicas of 1 million unique cDNA reads for two donors, one aged 18 to 30 and the other aged 80 or older.

Systemically healthy Caucasian individuals from Russia, approximately 39 in total and aged roughly 6 to 100 years, were included as donors. Around 10 milliliters of peripheral blood were drawn from each donor into EDTA-treated Vacutainer tubes. PBMCs were isolated by Ficoll-Paque density-gradient centrifugation, with at least 6 million obtained per sample. Total RNA was extracted from PBMCs with Trizol reagent, with at least 6 micrograms obtained per sample. Naive CD45RAhigh/CD27high T cell percentages were measured by flow cytometry on a PBMC aliquot from every donor. As for this clonotype: No antigen is known for it. Qualities for individual bases were not recorded, and no much larger clone is one base off.

Study-level results and caveats: Total diversity estimates from one million sequenced T cells were considered lower bounds and underestimates. Compared with the aged group, more naive CD4+ T cells, fewer expanded clones and increased TCR diversity were shown by the long-lived group, suggesting age selection. As age increased, observed TCR beta diversity per million T cells dropped in a roughly linear way, and a significant reduction was already evident by age roughly 40. Because the CMV infection status of the donors was unknown, age-related changes in expanded clonotypes may potentially have been confounded. There was a strong correlation between observed TCR beta diversity and the percentage of naive T cells measured by flow cytometry. Since profiling was done on bulk unsorted PBMCs, naive and antigen-experienced compartments could not be conclusively compared.

The protocol used for the library was 5' RACE. Sequencing was carried out with an Illumina HiSeq 2500. A second about 7 to 11 cycle PCR used a sample-barcoded 5' primer and a J-beta primer mix. A unique molecular identifier was introduced onto each TCR beta cDNA molecule by a template-switch 5' adaptor carrying 12 random nucleotides. At least 2.5 million CDR3-containing paired-end reads were obtained from each sample. The Mint cDNA synthesis kit, primed by a TRBC-specific oligonucleotide, was used to synthesize first-strand cDNA from all RNA. Following uracil-DNA glycosylase treatment, a first 18-cycle PCR with universal primers M1SS and BC2_uni_R was performed on all cDNA. Concerning the study's data processing: For normalization, 1 million high-quality reads, each with a distinct molecular identifier, were randomly selected from each sample. Reads sharing molecular identifiers were discarded rather than binned into consensus sequences. CDR3 identification, clonotype clustering and error correction used MiTCR with a Q25 quality threshold and the strictest error-elimination algorithm. A nonparametric unseen species model with Euler transformation was used to estimate a lower bound on total TCR beta diversity. In-frame beta chains were kept once TCRdb had trimmed the public reads at Q25 with fastp and called clones with MiXCR. Rows with one shared CDR3 protein collapse into an entry with the most common genes and DNA. None of the V and J calls come from the authors' own analysis; TCRdb made them. This sample has hundreds of thousands of distinct CDR3 sequences in its table, and around 24% of those were observed once. The ten top clones hold roughly 9.4% of the sample.

These data are also associated with another study on T cells of mothers and their children. The second study, in turn, reports: Nine systemically healthy Caucasian individuals, comprising three mothers and their six children, were included as donors. cDNA synthesis used all of the extracted RNA, with around 1.6 ug of RNA in each 15 ul reaction. In the second PCR, sample barcodes and 2-4 random nucleotides were introduced via the M1S primer. More than 8.5 million TCR beta CDR3 reads were obtained from each mother, and several million reads were obtained from each child. Thymic selection similarly shapes TCR recombination output in related and unrelated pairs, with minor effect from inherited differences. Normalized repertoire overlap was always found to be slightly, but never significantly, higher in related mother-child pairs than in unrelated mother-child pairs. With a sensitivity of approximately 100 clones per million clonotypes, no persistent microchimeric T cell clones were detected. The study used deep NGS to compare TCR beta repertoires of mothers and children, seeking features distinguishing related mother-child pairs from unrelated individuals. Mothers averaged approximately 41 +/- 4 years of age and children averaged around 10 +/- 4 years. After adapters were ligated using NEBNext reagents, the libraries underwent 100+100 nt paired-end sequencing on an Illumina HiSeq 2000. To prevent cross-contamination, the mother and child libraries were prepared a month apart and were sequenced in separate runs. Between roughly 500,000 and 2,300,000 distinct TCR beta clonotypes were identified per donor. Naive TCR beta clonotypes were estimated from low-frequency clonotypes matched to each donor's FACS-determined naive share, without sorting.

The sample was blood. This receptor was identified in a boy aged 5-17 years in good health.

The nucleotide sequence reads as follows: TGTGCCAGCAGTGAATCGAGGCTAGCCTCCTACGAGCAGTACTTC. It translates as CASSESRLASYEQYF. The receptor chain draws on TRBV2 and TRBJ2-7, with a tentative D gene TRBD2 over 5 matching bases. The CDR3 spans 15 residues, from the cysteine through the phenylalanine. Only the CDR3 region is kept as DNA, spanning 45 bases read in frame from base 1. Trimming costs V 2 bases and J 0 bases, and their ends lie 11 bases apart. Per the germline V gene, SNHLY is the CDR1 and FYNNEI is the CDR2.